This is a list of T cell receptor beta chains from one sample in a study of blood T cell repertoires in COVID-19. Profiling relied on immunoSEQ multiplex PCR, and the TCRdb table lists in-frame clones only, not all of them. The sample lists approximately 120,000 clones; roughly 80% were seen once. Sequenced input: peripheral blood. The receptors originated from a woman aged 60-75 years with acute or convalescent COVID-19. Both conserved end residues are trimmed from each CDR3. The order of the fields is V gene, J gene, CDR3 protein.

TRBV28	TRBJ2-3	ASSLGEGPDTQY
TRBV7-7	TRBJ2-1	ASSLEWAGGSYNEQF
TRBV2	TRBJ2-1	ASRAGGPSEQF
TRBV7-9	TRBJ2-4	ASSLGSAGGENIQY
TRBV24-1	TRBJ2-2	ATAGFDTGELF
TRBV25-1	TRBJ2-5	ASSEWRTTETQY
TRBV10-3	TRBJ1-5	AIREGSQPQH
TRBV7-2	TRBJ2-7	ASSLEALAGMRTYEQY
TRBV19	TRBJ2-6	ASSGTGGGGANVLT
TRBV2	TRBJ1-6	ASSDRRDRGNSPLH
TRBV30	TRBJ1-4	AWKNPGTGNEKLF
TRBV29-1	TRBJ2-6	SAQGFAGANVLT
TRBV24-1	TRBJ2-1	ATSVDSVNEQF
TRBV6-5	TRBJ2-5	ASTSGRKETQY
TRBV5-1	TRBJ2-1	ASSMGTRPGDVGNEQF
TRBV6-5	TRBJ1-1	ASRRAILSNTEAF
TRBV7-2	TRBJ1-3	ASSLRGTNTIY
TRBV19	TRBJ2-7	ASSISGAYYEQY
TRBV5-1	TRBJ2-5	ASSLSGGPQETQY
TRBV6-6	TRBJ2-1	ASSYRDRTSEQF
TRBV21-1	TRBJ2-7	ASSKVTGQGHGQY
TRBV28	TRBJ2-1	ASPPLGRGVYNEQF
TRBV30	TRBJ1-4	AWKLTENEKLF
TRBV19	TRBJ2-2	ASSIPGTDTGELF
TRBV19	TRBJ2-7	ASSKPGQGGEQY
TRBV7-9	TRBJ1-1	ASSLGGHTEAF
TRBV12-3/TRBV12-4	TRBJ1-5	ASSLRGNQPQH
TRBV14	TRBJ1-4	ASSRLQGEKLF
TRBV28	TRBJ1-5	ASSPTGKANQPQH
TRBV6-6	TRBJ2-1	ASISGQGAYEQF
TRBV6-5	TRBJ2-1	ASSTPGPGGQF
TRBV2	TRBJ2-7	ASSVSGRFEQY
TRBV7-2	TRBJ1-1	ASSLSFSGNTEAF
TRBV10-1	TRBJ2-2	ASSADRDTGELF
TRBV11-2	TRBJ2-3	ASSYGQGAIGLTADTQY
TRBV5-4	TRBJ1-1	ASSWDRGEAF
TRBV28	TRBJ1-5	ASSPDRGYSNQPQH
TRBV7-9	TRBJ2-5	ASSLTGTQETQY
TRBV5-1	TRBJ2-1	ASSPGATLHNEQF
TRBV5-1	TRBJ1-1	ASSFTTQNTEAF
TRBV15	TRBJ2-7	ATSRDRLAGREQY
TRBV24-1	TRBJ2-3	ATRKGTSGNTDTQY
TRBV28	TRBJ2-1	ASSRDRGIVEQF
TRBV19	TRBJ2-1	ASMAGPVEQF
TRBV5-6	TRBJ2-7	ASSLGQGREQY
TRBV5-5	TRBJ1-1	ASSTGQVRTEAF
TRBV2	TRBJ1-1	ASGRTGGAGEAF
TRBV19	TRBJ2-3	ASSTTSGRATDTQY
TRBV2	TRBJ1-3	ASRYGTTGNTIY
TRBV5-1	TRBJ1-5	ASSLDAAGDQPQH
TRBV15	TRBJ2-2	ATSKGRGGGGELF
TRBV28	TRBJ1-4	ASSKRDRLGELF
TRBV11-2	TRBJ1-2	ASSFGQLYGYT
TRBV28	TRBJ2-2	ASSGSGDKRTGELF
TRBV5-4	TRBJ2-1	ASSRRSGGAWNEQF
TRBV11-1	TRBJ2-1	ASSLGLADNEQF
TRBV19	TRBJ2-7	ASSIRDRASYEQY
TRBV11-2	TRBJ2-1	ASSSSSYNEQF
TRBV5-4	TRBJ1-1	ASSLGPGQNTEAF
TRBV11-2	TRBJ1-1	ASSLDGGTEAF